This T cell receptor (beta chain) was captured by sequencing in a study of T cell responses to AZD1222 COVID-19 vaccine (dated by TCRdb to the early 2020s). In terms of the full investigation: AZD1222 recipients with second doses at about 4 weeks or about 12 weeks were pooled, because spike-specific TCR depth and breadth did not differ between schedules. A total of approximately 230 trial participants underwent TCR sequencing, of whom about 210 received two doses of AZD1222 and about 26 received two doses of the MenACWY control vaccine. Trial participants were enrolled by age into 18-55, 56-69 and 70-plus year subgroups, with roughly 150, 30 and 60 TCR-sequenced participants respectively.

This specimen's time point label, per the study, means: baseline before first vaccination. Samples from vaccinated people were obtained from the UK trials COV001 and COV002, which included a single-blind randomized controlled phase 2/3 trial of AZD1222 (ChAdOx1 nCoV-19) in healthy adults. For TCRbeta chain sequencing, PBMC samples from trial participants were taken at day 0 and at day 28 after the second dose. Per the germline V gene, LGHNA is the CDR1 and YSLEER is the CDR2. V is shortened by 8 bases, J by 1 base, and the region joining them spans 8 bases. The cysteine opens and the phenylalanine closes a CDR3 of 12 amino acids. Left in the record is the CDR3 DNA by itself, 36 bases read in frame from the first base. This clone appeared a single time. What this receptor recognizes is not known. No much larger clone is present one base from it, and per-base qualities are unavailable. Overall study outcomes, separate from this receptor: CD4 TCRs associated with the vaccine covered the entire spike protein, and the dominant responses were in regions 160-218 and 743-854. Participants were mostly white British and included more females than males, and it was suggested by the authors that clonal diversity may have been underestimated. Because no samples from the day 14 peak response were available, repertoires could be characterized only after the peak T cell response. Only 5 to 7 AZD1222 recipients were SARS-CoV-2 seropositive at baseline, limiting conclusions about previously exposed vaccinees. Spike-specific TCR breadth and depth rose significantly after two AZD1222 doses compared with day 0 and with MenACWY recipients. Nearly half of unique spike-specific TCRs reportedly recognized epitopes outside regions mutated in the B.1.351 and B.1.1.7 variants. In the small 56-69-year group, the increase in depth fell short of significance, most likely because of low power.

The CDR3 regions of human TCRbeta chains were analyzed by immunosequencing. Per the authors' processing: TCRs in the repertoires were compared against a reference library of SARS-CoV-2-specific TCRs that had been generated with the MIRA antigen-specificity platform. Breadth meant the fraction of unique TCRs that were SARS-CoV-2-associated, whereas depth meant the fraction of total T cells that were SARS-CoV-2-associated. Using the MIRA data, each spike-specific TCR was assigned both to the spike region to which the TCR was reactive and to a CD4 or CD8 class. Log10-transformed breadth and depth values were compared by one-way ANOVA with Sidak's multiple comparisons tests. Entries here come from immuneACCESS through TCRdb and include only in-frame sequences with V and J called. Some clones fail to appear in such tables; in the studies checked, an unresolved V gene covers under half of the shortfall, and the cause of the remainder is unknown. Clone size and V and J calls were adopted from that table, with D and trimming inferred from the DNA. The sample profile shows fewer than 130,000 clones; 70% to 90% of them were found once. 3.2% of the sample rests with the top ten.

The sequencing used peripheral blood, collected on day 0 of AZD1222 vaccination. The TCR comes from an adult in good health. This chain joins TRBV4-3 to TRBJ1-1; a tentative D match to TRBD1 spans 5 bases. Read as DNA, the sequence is TGCGCCAGCGGCACAGGGAACACTGAAGCTTTCTTT. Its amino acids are CASGTGNTEAFF.